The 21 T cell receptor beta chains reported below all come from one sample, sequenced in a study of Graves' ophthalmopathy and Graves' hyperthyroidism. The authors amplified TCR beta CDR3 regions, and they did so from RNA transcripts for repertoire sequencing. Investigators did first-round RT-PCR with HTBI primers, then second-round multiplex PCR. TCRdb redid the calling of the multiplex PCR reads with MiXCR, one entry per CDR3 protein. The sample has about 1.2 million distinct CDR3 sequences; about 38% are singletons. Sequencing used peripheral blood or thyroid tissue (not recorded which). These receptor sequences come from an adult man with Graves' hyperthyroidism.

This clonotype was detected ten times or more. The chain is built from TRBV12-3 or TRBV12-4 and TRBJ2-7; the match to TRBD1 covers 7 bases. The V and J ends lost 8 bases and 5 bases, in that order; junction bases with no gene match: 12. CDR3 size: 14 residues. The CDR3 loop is CASRAGRGSHEQYF. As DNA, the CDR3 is TGTGCCAGCCGGGCGGGCAGGGGGTCCCACGAGCAGTACTTC.

The CDR3 region has the DNA TGCGCCAGCAGCGGACAGGGTCATAGCAATCAGCCCCAGCATTTT. It is translated as CASSGQGHSNQPQHF. J is TRBJ1-5 and V is TRBV4-1; 8 bases align to TRBD1. In germline, CDR1 is MGHRA, CDR2 YSYEKL. This CDR3 comprises 15 residues. V dropped 5 bases and J dropped 0; count of bases not matched to a gene: 3.

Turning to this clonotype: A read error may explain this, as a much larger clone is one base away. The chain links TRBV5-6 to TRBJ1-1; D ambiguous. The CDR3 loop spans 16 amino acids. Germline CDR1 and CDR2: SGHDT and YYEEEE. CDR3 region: CAGSLFGGLGDTEAFF. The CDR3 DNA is TGTGCCGGCAGCTTGTTTGGAGGCCTCGGTGACACTGAAGCTTTCTTT.

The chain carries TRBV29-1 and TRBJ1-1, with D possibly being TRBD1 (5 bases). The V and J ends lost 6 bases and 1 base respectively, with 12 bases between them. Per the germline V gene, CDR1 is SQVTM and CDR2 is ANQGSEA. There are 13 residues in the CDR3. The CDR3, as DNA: TGCAGCGTACGACAGTTGTCGAACACTGAAGCTTTCTTT. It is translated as CSVRQLSNTEAFF.

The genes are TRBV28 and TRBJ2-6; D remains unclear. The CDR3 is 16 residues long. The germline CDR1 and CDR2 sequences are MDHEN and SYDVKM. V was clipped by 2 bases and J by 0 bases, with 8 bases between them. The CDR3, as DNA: TGTGCCAGCAGTTTAGGAAGCAGCTCTGGGGCCAACGTCCTGACTTTC. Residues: CASSLGSSSGANVLTF.

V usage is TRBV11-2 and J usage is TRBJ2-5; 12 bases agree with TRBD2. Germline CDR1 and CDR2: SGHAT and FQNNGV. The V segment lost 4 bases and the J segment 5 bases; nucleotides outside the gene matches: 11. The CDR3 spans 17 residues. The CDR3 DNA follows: TGTGCCAGCAGCTCCCGGCTAGCGGGAGGGGGGAGGGAGACCCAGTACTTC. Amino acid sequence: CASSSRLAGGGRETQYF.

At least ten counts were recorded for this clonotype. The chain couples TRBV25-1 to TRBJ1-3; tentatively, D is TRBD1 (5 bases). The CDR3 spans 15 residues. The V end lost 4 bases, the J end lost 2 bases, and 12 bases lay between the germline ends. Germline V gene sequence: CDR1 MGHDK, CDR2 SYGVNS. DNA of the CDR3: TGTGCCAGCAGTGCCCATCGGGGGGCTGGAAACACCATATATTTT. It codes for CASSAHRGAGNTIYF.

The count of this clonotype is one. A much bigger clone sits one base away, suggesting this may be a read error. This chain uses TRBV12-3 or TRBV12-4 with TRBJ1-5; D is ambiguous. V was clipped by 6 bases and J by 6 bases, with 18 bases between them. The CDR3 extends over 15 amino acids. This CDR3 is CASSPEWRRSQPQHF. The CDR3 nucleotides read TGTGCCAGCAGCCCGGAGTGGAGGCGTAGTCAGCCCCAGCATTTT.

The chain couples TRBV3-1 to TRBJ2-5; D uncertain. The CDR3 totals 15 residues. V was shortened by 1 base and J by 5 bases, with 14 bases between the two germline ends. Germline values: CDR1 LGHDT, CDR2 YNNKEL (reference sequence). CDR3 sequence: CASSQGPGRLETQYF. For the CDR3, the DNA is TGTGCCAGCAGCCAAGGGCCCGGACGATTGGAGACCCAGTACTTC.

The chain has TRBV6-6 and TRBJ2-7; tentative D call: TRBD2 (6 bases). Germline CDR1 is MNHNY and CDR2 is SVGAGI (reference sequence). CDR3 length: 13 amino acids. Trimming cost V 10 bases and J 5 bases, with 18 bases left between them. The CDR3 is CATPPGRMDEQYF. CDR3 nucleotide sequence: TGTGCCACCCCTCCCGGGAGAATGGACGAGCAGTACTTC.

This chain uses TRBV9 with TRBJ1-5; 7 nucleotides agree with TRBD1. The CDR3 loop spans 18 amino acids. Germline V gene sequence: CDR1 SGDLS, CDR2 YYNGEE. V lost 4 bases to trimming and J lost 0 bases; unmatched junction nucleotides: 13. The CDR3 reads CASSRYWQGVDSNQPQHF. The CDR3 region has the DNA TGTGCCAGCAGCCGCTATTGGCAGGGGGTCGATAGCAATCAGCCCCAGCATTTT.

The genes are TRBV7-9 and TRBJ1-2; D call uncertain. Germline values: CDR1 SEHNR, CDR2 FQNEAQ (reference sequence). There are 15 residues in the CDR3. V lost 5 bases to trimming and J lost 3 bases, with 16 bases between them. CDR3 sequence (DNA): TGTGCCAGCAGCCCAACAGCGGGGAGGGACTATGGCTACACCTTC. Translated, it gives CASSPTAGRDYGYTF.

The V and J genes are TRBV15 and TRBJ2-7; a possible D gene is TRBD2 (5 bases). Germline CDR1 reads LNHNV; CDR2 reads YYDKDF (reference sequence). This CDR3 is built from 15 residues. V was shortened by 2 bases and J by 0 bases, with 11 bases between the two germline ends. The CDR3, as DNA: TGTGCCACCAGCAGACCGGGATTAAGCTCCTACGAGCAGTACTTC. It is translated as CATSRPGLSSYEQYF.

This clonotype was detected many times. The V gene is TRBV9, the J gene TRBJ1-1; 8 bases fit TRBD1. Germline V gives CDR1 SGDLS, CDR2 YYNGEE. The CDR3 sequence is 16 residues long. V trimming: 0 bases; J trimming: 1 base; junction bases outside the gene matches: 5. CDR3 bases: TGTGCCAGCAGCGTAGGAGCAGGACAGGGGAACACTGAAGCTTTCTTT. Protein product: CASSVGAGQGNTEAFF.

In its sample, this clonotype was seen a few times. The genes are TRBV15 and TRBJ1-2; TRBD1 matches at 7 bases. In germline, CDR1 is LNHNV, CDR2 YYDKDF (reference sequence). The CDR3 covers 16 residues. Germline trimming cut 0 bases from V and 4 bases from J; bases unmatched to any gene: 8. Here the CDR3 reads CATSRERTGSSYGYTF. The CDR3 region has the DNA TGTGCCACCAGCAGAGAAAGGACAGGATCCTCCTATGGCTACACCTTC.

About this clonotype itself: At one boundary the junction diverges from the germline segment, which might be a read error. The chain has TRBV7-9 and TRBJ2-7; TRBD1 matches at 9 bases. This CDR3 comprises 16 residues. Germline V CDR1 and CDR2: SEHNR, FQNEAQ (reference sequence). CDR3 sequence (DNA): TGCGCCAGCAGCCTCGGGTGGACAGGGGAATACTACGAGCAGTACTTC. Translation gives CASSLGWTGEYYEQYF. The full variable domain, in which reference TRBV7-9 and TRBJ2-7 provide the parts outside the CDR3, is DTGVSQNPRHKITKRGQNVTFRCDPISEHNRLYWYRQTLGQGPEFLTYFQNEAQLEKSRLLSDRFSAERPKGSFSTLEIQRTEQGDSAMYLCASSLGWTGEYYEQYFGPGTRLTVT.

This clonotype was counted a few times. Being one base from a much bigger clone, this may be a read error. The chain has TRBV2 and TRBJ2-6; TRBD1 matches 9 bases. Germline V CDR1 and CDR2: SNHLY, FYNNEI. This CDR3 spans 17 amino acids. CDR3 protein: CSSSETGGSSGANVLTF. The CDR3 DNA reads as TGTTCCAGCAGTGAAACAGGGGGCAGCTCTGGGGCCAACGTCCTGACTTTC.

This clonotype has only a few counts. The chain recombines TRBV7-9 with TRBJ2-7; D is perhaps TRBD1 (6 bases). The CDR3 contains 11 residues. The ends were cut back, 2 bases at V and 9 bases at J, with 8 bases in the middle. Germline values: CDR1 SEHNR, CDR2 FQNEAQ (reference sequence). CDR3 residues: CASSLPRGQYF. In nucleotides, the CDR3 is TGTGCCAGCAGCTTACCCAGGGGGCAGTACTTC.

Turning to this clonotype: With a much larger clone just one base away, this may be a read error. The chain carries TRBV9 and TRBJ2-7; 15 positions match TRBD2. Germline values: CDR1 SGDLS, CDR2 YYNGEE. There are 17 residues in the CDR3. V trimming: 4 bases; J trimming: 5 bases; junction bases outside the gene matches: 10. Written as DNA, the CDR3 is TGTGCCAGCAGCTCAAGAGGACTAGCGGGAGGGTTCCACGAGCAGTACTTC. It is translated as CASSSRGLAGGFHEQYF.

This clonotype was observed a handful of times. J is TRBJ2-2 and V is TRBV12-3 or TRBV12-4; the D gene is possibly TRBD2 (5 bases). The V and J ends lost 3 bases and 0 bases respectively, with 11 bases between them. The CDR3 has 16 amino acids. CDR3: CASSFRRRTNTGELFF. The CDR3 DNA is TGTGCCAGCAGTTTCCGGAGGAGGACGAACACCGGGGAGCTGTTTTTT.

The CDR3 sequence: CASSLSGSPEKLFF. The CDR3 DNA is TGCGCCAGCAGCTTGTCAGGCAGCCCTGAAAAACTGTTTTTT. The rearrangement links TRBV5-1 to TRBJ1-4; unclear D gene. Looked up from germline, CDR1 is SGHRS and CDR2 is YFSETQ. V dropped 1 base and J dropped 7 bases, with 11 bases sitting between them. This CDR3 comprises 14 residues.